The 6 T cell receptor beta chains in this list originate from one sample, sequenced in a study of T cell clonality in common variable immunodeficiency. Measured with immunoSEQ multiplex PCR; TCRdb has only the in-frame clones, and not every one. Observed in the sample are tens of thousands of clones, none of them singletons. Sequenced: peripheral blood mononuclear cells. These receptors were taken from a person between 18 and 69 years old in good health.

In this sample, this clone turned up a few times. The read gets to within 3 residues of the CDR3 end, and the germline J gene fills in the rest. This chain connects TRBV7-9 to TRBJ2-7; D uncertain. The CDR3 spans 12 residues. The V and J ends lost 6 bases and 3 bases respectively, with 9 bases between them. Germline CDR1 reads SEHNR; CDR2 reads FQNEAQ (reference sequence). The CDR3 reads CASSSSVYEQYF. The covered CDR3 bases are TGTGCCAGCAGTTCTAGTGTCTACGAG.

In its sample, this clone was seen many times. The sequenced part of the CDR3 DNA is TGTGCCAGCTACCCAGCGGGAGGGCTAGAGACC. Its translation is CASYPAGGLET. The whole CDR3 protein is CASYPAGGLETQYF. The genes are TRBV28 and TRBJ2-5; 10 bases match TRBD2. With the read ending 3 residues before the CDR3 end, the germline J gene is used to fill in that end. With 8 bases clipped from V and 4 bases from J, the junction kept 7 bases outside the gene matches. Germline assignment: CDR1 MDHEN and CDR2 SYDVKM. The CDR3 loop spans 14 amino acids. Supplemented by reference TRBV28 and TRBJ2-5, the full variable domain reads DVKVTQSSRYLVKRTGEKVFLECVQDMDHENMFWYRQDPGLGLRLIYFSYDVKMKEKGDIPEGYSVSREKKERFSLILESASTNQTSMYLCASYPAGGLETQYFGPGTRLLVL.

This clone showed up many times. The CDR3 extends 3 residues past the end of the read, so its final part is completed from the germline J gene. The chain combines TRBV5-5 with TRBJ2-7; weak D call: TRBD1 (5 bases). The V end lost 6 bases, the J end lost 0 bases, and 13 bases lay between the germline ends. Germline lookup yields CDR1 SGHKS and CDR2 YYEKEE (reference sequence). The CDR3 length is 14 residues. CDR3 DNA (partial): TGTGCCAGCACGAGGACAATGAGCTCCTACGAG. Translating gives CASTRTMSSYE. The CDR3 as a whole reads CASTRTMSSYEQYF.

Details on this clone: The read halts 3 residues ahead of the CDR3 end, with the missing end drawn from the germline J gene. The rearrangement joins TRBV7-9 to TRBJ1-2; 9 bases agree with TRBD1. The CDR3 sequence is 15 residues long. Germline lookup yields CDR1 SEHNR and CDR2 FQNEAQ (reference sequence). The covered CDR3 bases are TGTGCCAGCAGCTCGGGACAGGGCTTGTTAACCGAC. Protein product: CASSSGQGLLTD. The whole CDR3 region reads CASSSGQGLLTDYTF.

This clone came up many times. The read halts 3 residues ahead of the CDR3 end, with the missing end drawn from the germline J gene. The rearrangement uses TRBV19 and TRBJ1-4; no clear D gene. Germline CDR1 LNHDA, CDR2 SQIVND (reference sequence). V lost 2 bases and J 6 bases, leaving 16 bases between the germline ends. The CDR3 has 16 amino acids. The CDR3 protein is CASSINGLGSDEKLFF. The covered CDR3 bases are TGTGCCAGTAGTATAAACGGTTTAGGGTCCGATGAAAAA.

Of note for this clone: The CDR3 end is not reached by the read, which stops 3 residues before it; the germline J gene fills it in. V is TRBV19 and J is TRBJ1-5, with D maybe TRBD1 (6 bases). The V and J ends lost 6 bases and 6 bases respectively, with 12 bases between them. Germline V gene data show CDR1 as LNHDA and CDR2 as SQIVND (reference sequence). CDR3 size: 13 residues. The CDR3 sequence: CASSRGGGQPQHF. The CDR3 bases that were read are TGTGCCAGTAGCCGAGGGGGGGGTCAGCCC. The whole variable domain, remainder taken from reference TRBV19 and TRBJ1-5, is DGGITQSPKYLFRKEGQNVTLSCEQNLNHDAMYWYRQDPGQGLRLIYYSQIVNDFQKGDIAEGYSVSREKKESFPLTVTSAQKNPTAFYLCASSRGGGQPQHFGDGTRLSIL.